This T cell receptor (beta chain) was recovered during a study of shared clonotypes between healthy human individuals (dated by TCRdb to about 2020). At the level of the whole study: The cohort comprised a couple of women and three men aged 18 to 49 years. To increase sequencing depth and limit assay-specific biases, TCR repertoire library preparation and sequencing were carried out by different laboratories using diverse techniques. Per donor, leukapheresis produced somewhere between about 0.9 and 9.5 billion PBMCs. To estimate repertoire size and how much clonotype sharing occurs between individuals, the study deeply sequenced the blood TCR repertoires of five healthy adults. Per donor, three plates each were used for CD4 naive and CD4 memory, two for CD8 naive, and one for CD8 memory. What the authors observed across the whole study: Because the study included only a small number of donors, the genetic and exposure-history diversity represented was limited. Estimated clonotype richness was generally larger for naive than for memory subsets. Across four donors, roughly 5% of naive CD4, approximately 3.5% of naive CD8, around 2.1% of memory CD4, and approximately 0.4% of memory CD8 clonotypes were shared. Sampling was restricted to blood, and TCR repertoires in tissue are likely to differ from TCR repertoires in blood. Compared with non-shared clonotypes, the clonotypes found in all four sorted-subset donors had higher generation probabilities. Rarefaction of sorted-subset datasets indicated incomplete sequencing despite the large sequencing depth. Pairwise subsampling indicated that sequencing depth was expected to affect the degree of clonotype sharing among donors.

Turning to this clone: Its antigen is currently not known. There are no base qualities to consult, and no much larger clone falls within one base.

Donors were healthy HIV-negative adults with no recently reported acute infections or vaccinations. All donors were Caucasian adults living in Nashville, Tennessee, USA. Magnetic negative selection was used to enrich CD4+ T cells, after which naive cells were positively selected on CD45RA and the negative fraction became the memory subset. Blood was collected by leukapheresis, and PBMCs were isolated by Ficoll-Histopaque density gradient centrifugation and then cryopreserved in liquid nitrogen vapor phase. Analytical flow cytometry was used to check the purity and quantity of each magnetically sorted T cell population. Genomic DNA was isolated from every sorted fraction and measured by UV absorbance on a Nanodrop 2000c. The CDR3 starts with the cysteine, ends with the phenylalanine, and has 15 residues. Only the CDR3 DNA stays, 45 bases, in frame from base 1. V is reduced by 2 bases and J by 1 base, leaving a spacing of 11 bases between them. Per the germline V gene, MNHNS is the CDR1 and SASEGT is the CDR2.

Using the deep immunoSEQ assay, TCR CDR3 regions were amplified from genomic DNA by multiplex PCR. Genomic DNA extracted from each cell subset was distributed evenly over all wells of several immunoSEQ 96-well plates, and each plate served as one replicate. For sorted subsets, 200 to 250 ng genomic DNA, equal to 30,000 to 35,000 T cell genomes, was loaded into each replicate PCR. The purified libraries were quantified using a Qubit 3.0 fluorometer, sized with a Bioanalyzer 2100, and then quantified again using the KAPA Library Quantification kit. Every immunoSEQ 96-well plate was sequenced on a dedicated single-read 150-cycle Illumina NextSeq 550 flow cell. The original pipeline was this. Because only junctional sequences without quality scores were contained in the immunoSEQ output, filtering matching that applied to full-length reads could not be performed. Sequences were annotated with PyIR, a Python wrapper for IgBLAST v1.9, using IMGT germline references to assign V/J genes and CDR3. Reads were removed for weak V/J assignments (E-value above 1e-6), missing CDR3, stop codons, out-of-frame junctions, or ambiguous translated residues. V3J clonotypes were defined as sequences sharing the same inferred V gene, J gene, and CDR3 amino acid sequence. Percentage overlap between repertoires was computed as shared unique clonotypes divided by the size of the smaller repertoire. Repertoire richness was assessed with RTK rarefaction, the Chao1 estimator, and Recon v2.1 estimates of unobserved clonotypes. OLGA was used to compute generation probabilities for all TCRbeta clonotypes that the gDNA method yielded from a handful of donors. The clones in this table, taken by TCRdb from immuneACCESS, are in-frame only. Not every clone is retained; where verified, under half of the shortfall comes from an unresolved V gene, and the cause of the rest is unknown. V, J and clone size were drawn from that table, and D and trimming were deduced from the DNA. This sample is represented by approximately 1,500,000 clones; roughly 96% of them were singletons. The ten largest clones represent 1% to 1.5% of the sample.

The sample taken for sequencing was naive CD4+ T cells sorted from blood. The cell subset or site label of this sample denotes: CD45RA+ positively selected. This receptor was obtained from a man aged 25-45 years in good health. The V gene is TRBV6-1 and the J gene is TRBJ1-1, with no confidently assigned D gene. The bases are TGTGCCAGCAGTGAATCTTGGACGGGGAACACTGAAGCTTTCTTT. Translated, it gives CASSESWTGNTEAFF.